The next 15 T cell receptor beta chains were all read from a single sample in a study of response to subunit inactivated influenza vaccine. MiXCR was run by TCRdb on the RT-PCR reads, yielding one entry per CDR3 protein. The sample yields roughly 700,000 distinct CDR3 sequences, 14% seen once. The material sequenced was PBMCs from blood, taken 14 to 15 days before vaccination. Every receptor here comes from a man in his forties or fifties who received an inactivated influenza vaccine.

The table lists this clonotype with a few counts. The J gene is TRBJ2-3, the V gene TRBV4-1; D call uncertain. Per the germline V gene, CDR1 is MGHRA and CDR2 is YSYEKL. The CDR3 extends over 16 amino acids. V dropped 2 bases and J dropped 2 bases, with 14 bases sitting between them. Here the CDR3 reads CASSQQRNRYTDTQYF. CDR3 nucleotide sequence: TGCGCCAGCAGCCAACAGAGGAATCGTTACACAGATACGCAGTATTTT.

This clonotype has more than one count but fewer than ten. The V gene is TRBV29-1, the J gene TRBJ1-4; 8 bases line up with TRBD1. The CDR3 is 15 amino acids. Looked up from germline, CDR1 is SQVTM and CDR2 is ANQGSEA. With 2 bases clipped from V and 4 bases from J, the junction kept 6 bases outside the gene matches. CDR3 loop: CSVEYPGQGNEKLFF. The CDR3 DNA reads as TGCAGCGTTGAATATCCCGGACAGGGTAATGAAAAACTGTTTTTT.

This clonotype was counted a few times. The V and J genes are TRBV7-9 and TRBJ1-2, with 8 bases matching TRBD1. Per the germline V gene, CDR1 is SEHNR and CDR2 is FQNEAQ (reference sequence). V lost 0 bases to trimming and J lost 7 bases; unmatched junction nucleotides: 10. The CDR3 spans 16 residues. In DNA, the CDR3 is TGTGCCAGCAGCTTAGCCGTAGACAGGGGTGTTGGTGGCTACACCTTC. Translation gives CASSLAVDRGVGGYTF.

The CDR3 is CSARNNRGRAYEQYF. The CDR3 DNA reads TGCAGTGCTAGAAATAACCGGGGGAGGGCCTACGAGCAGTACTTC. This chain joins TRBV20-1 and TRBJ2-7; 7 bases are a match to TRBD2. V shed 2 bases and J 2 bases; nucleotides not matched to a gene: 9. The germline CDR1 and CDR2 sequences are DFQATT and SNEGSKA (reference sequence). There are 15 residues in the CDR3.

The V gene is TRBV6-2 or TRBV6-3, the J gene TRBJ2-7; 12 positions match TRBD2. V trimming: 5 bases; J trimming: 6 bases; junction bases outside the gene matches: 8. The CDR3 covers 15 residues. CDR1 is MNHEY and CDR2 is SVGEGT in the germline V gene. DNA of the CDR3: TGTGCCAGCAGTCCGCTAGCGGGAGGGGGCTTCGAGCAGTACTTC. It encodes CASSPLAGGGFEQYF.

This clonotype came up many times. V usage is TRBV5-6 and J usage is TRBJ2-5; D is possibly TRBD1 (6 bases). The germline V gene encodes CDR1 SGHDT and CDR2 YYEEEE. CDR3 length: 14 amino acids. V lost 4 bases and J lost 1, with 11 bases in between. In DNA form, the CDR3 reads TGTGCCAGCAGCACGTCAGGGGTCCAAGAGACCCAGTACTTC. Residues: CASSTSGVQETQYF.

This clonotype was detected ten times or more. This chain links TRBV9 with TRBJ2-7; 14 bases align to TRBD2. J lost 4 bases, V lost 2 bases, and 2 bases had no gene match. This CDR3 spans 15 amino acids. Germline loops: CDR1 SGDLS, CDR2 YYNGEE. The CDR3 bases are TGTGCCAGCAGCGTGGGACTAGCGGGAGTATACGAGCAGTACTTC. It translates to CASSVGLAGVYEQYF.

This clonotype appeared many times. The V call is TRBV7-2, the J call TRBJ2-3; D ambiguous. This CDR3 is 11 amino acids long. V was cut by 5 bases and J by 3 bases, with 3 bases left in between. CDR1 and CDR2 from the germline V gene are SGHTA and FQGNSA. Here the CDR3 reads CASSKTDTQYF. The CDR3 DNA reads TGTGCCAGCAGCAAGACAGATACGCAGTATTTT.

This clonotype was seen many times. DNA of the CDR3: TGTGCCAGCAGTGAAGTGCCGGGGCCCTCAGGTGATGGCGAGCAGTACTTC. Amino acid sequence: CASSEVPGPSGDGEQYF. The genes are TRBV2 and TRBJ2-7; the D call may be TRBD1 or TRBD2 (5 bases each). V was trimmed by 1 base and J by 6 bases, leaving 22 bases between them. CDR3 size: 17 residues. Germline V lookup: CDR1 SNHLY, CDR2 FYNNEI.

J is TRBJ2-5 and V is TRBV4-2; perhaps TRBD2 as D (6 bases). CDR1 is LGHNA and CDR2 is YNFKEQ in the germline V gene. Trimming cost V 0 bases and J 5 bases, with 13 bases left between them. CDR3 size: 15 residues. The CDR3 nucleotides are TGTGCCAGCAGCCAAGATCCGGGAGTAGATGAGACCCAGTACTTC. Its translation: CASSQDPGVDETQYF.

The chain couples TRBV2 to TRBJ1-5; TRBD1 is a possible D gene (6 bases). V dropped 5 bases and J dropped 1 base, with 15 bases sitting between them. Germline values: CDR1 SNHLY, CDR2 FYNNEI. The CDR3 is 16 amino acids. In DNA, the CDR3 is TGTGCCAGCAGTAGGGACAAGGGGCTGAGCAATCAGCCCCAGCATTTT. It is translated as CASSRDKGLSNQPQHF.

Of note for this clonotype: The junction departs from the called germline gene at one end, perhaps through a read error. The V call is TRBV11-1, the J call TRBJ1-2; no clear D. CDR3 size: 15 residues. Per the germline V gene, CDR1 is SGHAT and CDR2 is FQDESV (reference sequence). The DNA for the CDR3 is TGTGCCAGCAGCTCCTACAGAGAATCTAACTATGGCTACATCTTC. It translates to CASSSYRESNYGYIF.

This rearrangement joins TRBV20-1 to TRBJ2-1; 8 bases map to TRBD2. Per the germline V gene, CDR1 is DFQATT and CDR2 is SNEGSKA (reference sequence). The CDR3 totals 12 residues. In DNA form, the CDR3 reads TGCCGACCGGGACTAGTAGGTAATGAGCAGTTCTTC. Translation gives CRPGLVGNEQFF.

The chain joins TRBV4-1 to TRBJ1-1; the D gene is possibly TRBD1 (6 bases). Germline CDR1 reads MGHRA; CDR2 reads YSYEKL. Between the trimmed V and J ends, which lost 4 bases and 5 bases, there was a span of 14 bases. The CDR3 is 14 amino acids. CDR3 sequence (DNA): TGCGCCAGCAGCCGAGAGCAGGGGATTACTGAAGCTTTCTTT. Translated, it gives CASSREQGITEAFF.

This clonotype has just a few counts. The chain recombines TRBV6-1 with TRBJ2-7; TRBD2 matches 8 bases. The CDR3 is 15 amino acids. Germline CDR1 and CDR2: MNHNS and SASEGT. The V and J ends lost 5 bases and 2 bases, in that order; junction bases with no gene match: 8. The CDR3 DNA is TGTGCCAGCAGTCCCCGGGGGGGGGATGCCTACGAGCAGTACTTC. It encodes CASSPRGGDAYEQYF.